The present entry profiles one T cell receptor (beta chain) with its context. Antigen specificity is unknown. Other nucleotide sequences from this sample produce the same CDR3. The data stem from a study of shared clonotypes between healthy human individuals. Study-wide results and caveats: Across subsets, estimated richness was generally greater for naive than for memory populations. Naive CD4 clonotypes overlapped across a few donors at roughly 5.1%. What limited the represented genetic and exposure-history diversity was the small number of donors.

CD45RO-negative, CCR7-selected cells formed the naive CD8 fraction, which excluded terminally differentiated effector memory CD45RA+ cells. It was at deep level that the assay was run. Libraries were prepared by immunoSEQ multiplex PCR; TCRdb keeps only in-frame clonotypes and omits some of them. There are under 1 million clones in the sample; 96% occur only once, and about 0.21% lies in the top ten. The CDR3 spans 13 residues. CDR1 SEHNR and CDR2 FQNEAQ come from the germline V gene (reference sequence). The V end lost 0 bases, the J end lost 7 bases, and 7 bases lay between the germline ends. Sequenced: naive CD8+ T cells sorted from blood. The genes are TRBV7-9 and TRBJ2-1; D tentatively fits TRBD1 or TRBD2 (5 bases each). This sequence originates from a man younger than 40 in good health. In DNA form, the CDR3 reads TGTGCCAGCAGCTTAGCGGGGGAAAATGAGCAGTTCTTC. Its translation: CASSLAGENEQFF.